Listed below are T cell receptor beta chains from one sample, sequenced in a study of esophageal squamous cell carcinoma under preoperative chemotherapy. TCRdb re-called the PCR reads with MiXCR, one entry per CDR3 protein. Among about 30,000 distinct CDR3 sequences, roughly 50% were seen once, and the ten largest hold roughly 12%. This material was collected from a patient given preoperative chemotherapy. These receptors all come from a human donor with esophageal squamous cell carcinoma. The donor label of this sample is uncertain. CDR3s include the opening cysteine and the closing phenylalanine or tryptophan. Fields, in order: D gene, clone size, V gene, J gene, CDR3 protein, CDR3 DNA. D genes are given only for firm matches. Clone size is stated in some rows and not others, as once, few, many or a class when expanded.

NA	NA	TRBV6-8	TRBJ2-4	CASRGRCATDMQYF	TGTGCCAGCAGGGGGCGGTGTGCCACAGACATGCAGTACTTC
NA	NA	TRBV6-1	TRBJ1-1	CASRKGFGTEAFF	TGTGCCAGCAGGAAGGGGTTCGGCACTGAAGCTTTCTTT
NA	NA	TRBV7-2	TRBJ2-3	CASSLFGPDTQYF	TGTGCCAGCAGCTTATTCGGGCCAGATACGCAGTATTTT
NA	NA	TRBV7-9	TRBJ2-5	CASSFGASGAYVQSF	TGTGCCAGCAGCTTCGGGGCCTCTGGCGCCTACGTGCAGTCCTTC
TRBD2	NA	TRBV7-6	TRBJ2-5	CASSFDPPIGGGAKDTQYF	TGTGCCAGCAGCTTTGATCCGCCCATCGGGGGGGGAGCCAAAGACACCCAGTACTTC
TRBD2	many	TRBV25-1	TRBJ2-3	CASSPIGAGSTDTQYF	TGTGCCAGCAGCCCAATCGGAGCGGGAAGCACAGATACGCAGTATTTT
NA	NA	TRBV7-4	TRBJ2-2	CASSRKAVSTEELFF	TGTGCCAGCAGCCGGAAGGCTGTGAGCACCGAGGAGCTGTTTTTT
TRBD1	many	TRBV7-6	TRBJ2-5	CASSPLGTGGKTQYF	TGTGCCAGCAGCCCTCTCGGGACAGGGGGAAAGACCCAGTACTTC
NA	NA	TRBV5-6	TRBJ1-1	CASSLDRDTEAFF	TGTGCCAGCAGCTTGGACAGGGACACTGAAGCTTTCTTT
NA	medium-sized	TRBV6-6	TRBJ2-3	CASSKQVPDTQYF	TGTGCCAGCAGCAAACAGGTGCCTGATACGCAGTATTTT
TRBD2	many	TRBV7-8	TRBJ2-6	CASSPAGWWDSGANVLTF	TGTGCCAGCAGCCCAGCGGGGTGGTGGGACTCTGGGGCCAACGTCCTGACTTTC
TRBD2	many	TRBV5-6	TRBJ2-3	CASRGGSRFSDTQYF	TGTGCCAGCAGGGGGGGGAGCCGGTTCTCAGATACGCAGTATTTT
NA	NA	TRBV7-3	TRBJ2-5	CASSLGLAGRVQDTQYF	TGTGCCAGCAGCTTGGGGCTCGCGGGCCGGGTCCAAGACACTCAGTACTTC
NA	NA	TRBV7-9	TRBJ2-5	CASRPGGLGPETQYF	TGTGCCAGCAGGCCTGGGGGACTTGGTCCAGAGACGCAGTATTTC
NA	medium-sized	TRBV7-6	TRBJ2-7	CASSLAWGYEQYF	TGTGCCAGCAGCTTAGCCTGGGGGTACGAGCAGTACTTC
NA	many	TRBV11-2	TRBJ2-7	CASSLDAGTRQYF	TGTGCCAGCAGCTTAGACGCAGGTACTCGGCAGTACTTC
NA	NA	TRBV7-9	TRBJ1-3	CASSLMEAAGNTIYF	TGTGCCAGCAGCTTAATGGAGGCTGCGGGAAACACCATATATTTT
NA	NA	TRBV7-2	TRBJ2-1	CASSSRRDNEQFF	TGTGCCAGCAGCTCCCGACGGGACAATGAGCAGTTCTTC
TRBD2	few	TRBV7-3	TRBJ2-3	CASSLSGGSADTQYF	TGTGCCAGCAGCTTAAGCGGGGGGTCCGCAGATACGCAGTATTTT
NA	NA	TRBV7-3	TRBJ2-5	CASSAMLGGGDKKTQYF	TGTGCCAGCAGCGCGATGCTCGGGGGCGGGGACAAAAAGACCCAGTACTTC
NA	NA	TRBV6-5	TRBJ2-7	CASSYLAESAYNEQYF	TGTGCCAGCAGTTACTTGGCTGAGTCGGCTTACAATGAGCAGTACTTC
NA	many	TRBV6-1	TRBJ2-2	CATGGYTGELFF	TGTGCCACTGGGGGGTACACCGGGGAGCTGTTTTTT
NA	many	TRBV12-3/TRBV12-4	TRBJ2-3	CASSFSGNTQYF	TGTGCCAGCAGTTTCTCCGGGAATACGCAGTATTTT
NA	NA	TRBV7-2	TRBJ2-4	CPSSAPGRRAKDIQYF	TGTCCCAGCAGCGCCCCGGGGCGGAGAGCCAAAGACATTCAGTACTTC
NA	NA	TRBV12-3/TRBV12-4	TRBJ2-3	CASSPHRDSDTQYF	TGTGCCAGCAGTCCCCACAGGGATTCAGATACGCAGTATTTT
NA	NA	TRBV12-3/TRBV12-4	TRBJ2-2	CASSFAGDGAGTLFF	TGTGCCAGCAGTTTTGCCGGAGATGGCGCCGGGACGCTGTTTTTT
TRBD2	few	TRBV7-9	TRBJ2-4	CASTYRLAGDEQYF	TGTGCCAGCACTTACCGACTAGCGGGAGATGAGCAGTACTTC
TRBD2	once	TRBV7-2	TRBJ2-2	CASSFLAGSTEKLFF	TGTGCCAGCAGCTTCCTAGCGGGGAGCACAGAGAAGCTGTTTTTT
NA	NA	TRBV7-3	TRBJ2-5	CASSLGPGGRDQETQYF	TGTGCCAGCAGCTTGGGACCGGGGGGCCGTGACCAAGAGACCCAGTACTTC